A single sample gave rise to the 10 T cell receptor beta chains below, sequenced in a study of blood T cell repertoires in COVID-19. Repertoires were generated with immunoSEQ multiplex PCR, while TCRdb's copy carries only in-frame clones and drops some. The data contain over 50,000 clones, approximately 92% of them seen just once; the ten biggest clones take up approximately 15%. The specimen sequenced was peripheral blood. Source of these receptors: a human donor with active COVID-19. The donor label of this sample is uncertain.

V and J are TRBV28 and TRBJ1-1, with D unclear. The V end was cut by 2 bases, the J end by 4 bases, with 11 bases between. The length of the CDR3 is 14 residues. CDR1 MDHEN and CDR2 SYDVKM come from the germline V gene. CDR3 residues: CASSLRVEGTEAFF. CDR3 coding DNA: TGTGCCAGCAGTTTAAGGGTCGAGGGCACTGAAGCTTTCTTT.

This clone was picked up one time. DNA for the CDR3: TGTGCCAGTAGTTTTCAGGAATTGAACACTGAAGCTTTCTTT. Translating it yields CASSFQELNTEAFF. J is TRBJ1-1 and V is TRBV19; D unclear. Germline V CDR1 and CDR2: LNHDA, SQIVND (reference sequence). Trimming left V 5 bases short and J 0 bases short, with 10 bases between. The CDR3 sequence is 14 residues long.

This clone was observed a few times. The CDR3 DNA reads as TGTGCCAGCAGCTTGTCTCCGAACACTGAAGCTTTCTTT. This encodes CASSLSPNTEAFF. The chain has TRBV5-4 and TRBJ1-1; D is ambiguous. V was clipped by 1 base and J by 1 base, with 5 bases between them. There are 13 residues in the CDR3. CDR1 is SGHNT and CDR2 is YYREEE in the germline V gene (reference sequence). The full variable domain, completed using reference TRBV5-4 and TRBJ1-1, is ETGVTQSPTHLIKTRGQQVTLRCSSQSGHNTVSWYQQALGQGPQFIFQYYREEENGRGNFPPRFSGLQFPNYSSELNVNALELDDSALYLCASSLSPNTEAFFGQGTRLTVV.

J is TRBJ2-1 and V is TRBV6-6, with 7 nucleotides matching TRBD1. The trim removed 2 bases at V and 0 bases at J, leaving 4 bases unmatched. CDR1 is MNHNY and CDR2 is SVGAGI in the germline V gene (reference sequence). The CDR3 covers 16 residues. CDR3 sequence: CASSYRQGTSYNEQFF. CDR3 DNA sequence: TGTGCCAGCAGTTACCGACAGGGAACCTCCTACAATGAGCAGTTCTTC.

The gene calls are TRBV28 and TRBJ2-3, with TRBD2 as a possible D gene (5 bases). Germline V gene sequence: CDR1 MDHEN, CDR2 SYDVKM. Trimming cost V 3 bases and J 6 bases, with 10 bases left between them. The CDR3 spans 13 residues. In nucleotides, the CDR3 is TGTGCCAGCAGTTTCGGGGTGGCGGATACGCAGTATTTT. The encoded protein is CASSFGVADTQYF. Full variable domain (outside the CDR3, taken from reference TRBV28 and TRBJ2-3): DVKVTQSSRYLVKRTGEKVFLECVQDMDHENMFWYRQDPGLGLRLIYFSYDVKMKEKGDIPEGYSVSREKKERFSLILESASTNQTSMYLCASSFGVADTQYFGPGTRLTVL.

This sequence joins TRBV19 and TRBJ1-4; 7 bases are a match to TRBD1. With V trimmed by 7 bases and J by 4 bases, 3 bases remained unmatched. The germline V gene has CDR1 LNHDA and CDR2 SQIVND (reference sequence). The CDR3 runs to 13 residues. CDR3 nucleotides: TGTGCCAGTACCCCAGGGGGTAATGAAAAACTGTTTTTT. Translated: CASTPGGNEKLFF.

V and J are TRBV18 and TRBJ2-1; D is uncertain. This CDR3 has 15 amino acids. V dropped 6 bases and J dropped 0 bases, with 12 bases sitting between them. Germline CDR1 and CDR2: KGHSH and LQKENI. CDR3 in DNA: TGTGCCAGCTCCCTCCCCGGAGTCTCCTACAATGAGCAGTTCTTC. Its translation: CASSLPGVSYNEQFF.

The chain is built from TRBV19 and TRBJ2-3, with 7 bases lining up with TRBD1. The germline V gene has CDR1 LNHDA and CDR2 SQIVND (reference sequence). The CDR3 is made up of 16 amino acids. The trim removed 5 bases at V and 3 bases at J, leaving 11 bases unmatched. CDR3 sequence: CASSPRQGDGTDTQYF. The CDR3 DNA follows: TGTGCCAGTAGTCCCCGACAGGGCGATGGAACAGATACGCAGTATTTT.

The gene calls are TRBV5-4 and TRBJ2-2; no reliable D call. Germline V lookup: CDR1 SGHNT, CDR2 YYREEE (reference sequence). Between the trimmed V and J ends, which lost 1 base and 2 bases, there was a span of 12 bases. The CDR3 sequence is 16 residues long. The CDR3 DNA reads TGTGCCAGCAGCTTGTCCCAGACAATAAACACCGGGGAGCTGTTTTTT. This gives the protein CASSLSQTINTGELFF. The whole variable domain, remainder taken from reference TRBV5-4 and TRBJ2-2, is ETGVTQSPTHLIKTRGQQVTLRCSSQSGHNTVSWYQQALGQGPQFIFQYYREEENGRGNFPPRFSGLQFPNYSSELNVNALELDDSALYLCASSLSQTINTGELFFGEGSRLTVL.

The CDR3 loop is CASSFIGRSSYNEQFF. CDR3 DNA: TGTGCCAGCAGTTTCATCGGGAGGAGCTCCTACAATGAGCAGTTCTTC. This chain uses TRBV28 with TRBJ2-1; 7 bases align to TRBD2. The CDR3 totals 16 residues. The ends lost 3 bases at V and 0 bases at J; junction bases unmatched: 5. Germline-derived CDR1 and CDR2 are MDHEN and SYDVKM.